This passage covers 32 T cell receptor beta chains from one sample sequenced in a study of early T cells in non-severe SARS-CoV-2 infection. TCRdb re-called the 5' RACE reads through MiXCR, storing one row per CDR3 protein. The sample shows about 71,000 distinct CDR3 sequences, roughly 15% of them seen only once. The sequenced material came from whole blood. The receptors originated from an adult who was a healthcare worker with PCR-confirmed SARS-CoV-2 infection or an uninfected control (not recorded which).

The chain combines TRBV29-1 with TRBJ1-3; 8 positions agree with TRBD1. The V segment lost 4 bases and the J segment 0 bases; nucleotides outside the gene matches: 5. This CDR3 spans 15 amino acids. Germline CDR1 reads SQVTM; CDR2 reads ANQGSEA. The CDR3 protein is CSVGGTGDSGNTIYF. The CDR3 DNA follows: TGCAGCGTTGGGGGGACAGGAGACTCTGGAAACACCATATATTTT.

The chain recombines TRBV29-1 with TRBJ2-3, with TRBD2 as a possible D gene (7 bases). Germline lookup yields CDR1 SQVTM and CDR2 ANQGSEA. The CDR3 length is 16 residues. V lost 4 bases and J lost 0, with 17 bases in between. CDR3 coding DNA: TGCAGCGTTGCGGGGCTCGCGGGGGCTAGCACAGATACGCAGTATTTT. Protein product: CSVAGLAGASTDTQYF.

This clonotype was observed a handful of times. J is TRBJ1-1 and V is TRBV3-1, with TRBD1 identical over 7 bases. The CDR3 consists of 15 residues. Trimming at V came to 5 bases and at J to 6 bases, leaving 12 bases not matched to a gene. CDR1 LGHDT and CDR2 YNNKEL come from the germline V gene (reference sequence). The CDR3: CASSSLAPTGAEAFF. The CDR3 DNA follows: TGTGCCAGCAGCTCACTGGCCCCTACAGGGGCTGAAGCTTTCTTT.

This clonotype was recorded at least ten times. The CDR3 DNA follows: TGTGCCAGCAGCTATGGACAGGGGTACTATGGCTACACCTTC. Translated: CASSYGQGYYGYTF. The chain uses TRBV6-5 and TRBJ1-2; 9 nucleotides line up with TRBD1. The CDR3 contains 14 residues. Germline CDR1 reads MNHEY; CDR2 reads SVGAGI. The J segment lost 3 bases and the V segment lost 6 bases, leaving 5 bases of the junction unmatched.

This clonotype was recorded many times. The chain employs TRBV9 and TRBJ2-2; tentatively, D is TRBD2 (6 bases). The CDR3 consists of 14 residues. Germline CDR1 SGDLS, CDR2 YYNGEE. V was trimmed by 0 bases and J by 6 bases, leaving 9 bases between them. This CDR3 is CASSVVGGPGELFF. The DNA of the CDR3 is TGTGCCAGCAGCGTAGTGGGGGGACCCGGGGAGCTGTTTTTT.

This clonotype came up a few times. The rearrangement links TRBV30 to TRBJ1-1; no clear D. V lost 4 bases and J lost 7, with 10 bases in between. The CDR3 length is 11 residues. Germline CDR1 and CDR2: GTSNPN and SVGIG (reference sequence). DNA of the CDR3: TGTGCCTGGATTCCTTCCCGTGAAGCTTTCTTT. This codes for CAWIPSREAFF.

This clonotype was seen a handful of times. V is TRBV5-1 and J is TRBJ2-7; tentatively, D is TRBD1 (6 bases). Germline lookup yields CDR1 SGHRS and CDR2 YFSETQ. V was shortened by 3 bases and J by 2 bases, with 12 bases between the two germline ends. The CDR3 has 14 residues. The CDR3 spells CASSWWTEAYEQYF. CDR3 in DNA: TGCGCCAGCAGCTGGTGGACAGAAGCCTACGAGCAGTACTTC.

This clonotype was detected many times. The V and J genes are TRBV3-1 and TRBJ2-1; 7 bases map to TRBD2. This CDR3 has 16 amino acids. Germline V gene lookup returns CDR1 LGHDT and CDR2 YNNKEL (reference sequence). V was pared by 5 bases and J by 5 bases, with 12 bases of the junction left unmatched. In nucleotides, the CDR3 is TGTGCCAGCAGCGGAGGAGGTAGCGGGTACGACAATGAGCAGTTCTTC. It specifies CASSGGGSGYDNEQFF.

The chain links TRBV5-1 to TRBJ1-3; 8 nucleotides line up with TRBD1. CDR3 size: 15 residues. Looked up from germline, CDR1 is SGHRS and CDR2 is YFSETQ. Trimming cost V 3 bases and J 0 bases; bases outside gene matches: 2. CDR3 in amino acids: CASSSGQGSGNTIYF. In nucleotides, the CDR3 is TGCGCCAGCAGCTCAGGACAGGGCTCTGGAAACACCATATATTTT.

This clonotype was counted many times. The chain carries TRBV11-3 and TRBJ2-1; 7 bases align to TRBD2. CDR1 is SGHNT and CDR2 is YENEEA in the germline V gene. The CDR3 has 15 residues. The junction had 6 bases not matched to a gene; V was cut back by 5 bases and J by 2 bases. CDR3: CASSPSGEPYNEQFF. CDR3 DNA: TGTGCCAGCAGCCCCAGCGGGGAGCCCTACAATGAGCAGTTCTTC.

The chain has TRBV6-1 and TRBJ2-7; D is possibly TRBD1 (6 bases). The V end was cut by 2 bases, the J end by 2 bases, with 10 bases between. Germline lookup yields CDR1 MNHNS and CDR2 SASEGT. The CDR3 has 14 amino acids. This CDR3 is CASSERWDTYEQYF. The CDR3 DNA follows: TGTGCCAGCAGTGAAAGGTGGGACACCTACGAGCAGTACTTC.

This clonotype has a handful of counts. DNA for the CDR3: TGTGCCAGCTCAAGAGATGAGAGGGCCTGGGAGCAGTTCTTC. Translating gives CASSRDERAWEQFF. The chain has TRBV18 and TRBJ2-1; D perhaps matches TRBD2 (5 bases). Per the germline V gene, CDR1 is KGHSH and CDR2 is LQKENI. Trimming shortened V by 5 bases and J by 10 bases, and 18 bases separated the two germline ends. This CDR3 is 14 amino acids long.

The genes are TRBV7-9 and TRBJ1-1; the D is unclear. The CDR3 has 14 residues. Per germline, CDR1 SEHNR and CDR2 FQNEAQ (reference sequence). V was clipped by 1 base and J by 2 bases, with 8 bases between them. CDR3 protein: CASSLGSSNTEAFF. In nucleotides, the CDR3 is TGTGCCAGCAGCTTAGGGAGTAGTAACACTGAAGCTTTCTTT.

This clonotype was seen ten or more times. The gene calls are TRBV6-5 and TRBJ1-2; D gene ambiguous. V was clipped by 2 bases and J by 7 bases, with 23 bases between them. This CDR3 region has 17 residues. From germline, CDR1 is MNHEY and CDR2 SVGAGI. CDR3 region: CASSYGDSYGDASGYTF. The CDR3 DNA reads TGTGCCAGCAGTTACGGAGATTCCTACGGAGATGCGAGTGGCTACACCTTC.

This clonotype was counted only a few times. V gene TRBV19 combines with J gene TRBJ1-5; D not certain. CDR1 and CDR2 from the germline V gene are LNHDA and SQIVND (reference sequence). The CDR3 contains 14 residues. V was pared by 3 bases and J by 0 bases, with 6 bases between. CDR3 in amino acids: CASSILYSNQPQHF. The CDR3 DNA sequence: TGTGCCAGTAGTATTTTGTATAGCAATCAGCCCCAGCATTTT.

This clonotype was recorded many times. The chain employs TRBV20-1 and TRBJ2-7; 7 bases fit TRBD1. The CDR3 is 14 residues long. Per germline, CDR1 DFQATT and CDR2 SNEGSKA (reference sequence). Losses at the gene ends were 1 base for V and 3 bases for J; bases not matched to a gene: 6. This chain's CDR3 is CSARVGTANYEQYF. CDR3 bases: TGCAGTGCTAGAGTCGGGACAGCCAACTACGAGCAGTACTTC.

A few counts support this clonotype. The gene calls are TRBV7-2 and TRBJ1-1; D not certain. The CDR3 is 13 amino acids. Germline CDR1 reads SGHTA; CDR2 reads FQGNSA. Trimming stripped 3 bases from V and 2 bases from J, with 7 bases between. The CDR3 DNA is TGTGCCAGCAGCTTTGGTGAAAACACTGAAGCTTTCTTT. It is translated as CASSFGENTEAFF. The full variable domain, rest sourced from reference TRBV7-2 and TRBJ1-1, is GAGVSQSPSNKVTEKGKDVELRCDPISGHTALYWYRQSLGQGLEFLIYFQGNSAPDKSGLPSDRFSAERTGGSVSTLTIQRTQQEDSAVYLCASSFGENTEAFFGQGTRLTVV.

The rearrangement joins TRBV7-2 to TRBJ1-6; 8 nucleotides line up with TRBD1. Germline CDR1 reads SGHTA; CDR2 reads FQGNSA. There are 15 residues in the CDR3. The V segment lost 4 bases and the J segment 9 bases; nucleotides outside the gene matches: 8. The CDR3: CASSSSGGEGSPLHF. CDR3 DNA: TGTGCCAGCAGCTCTTCAGGGGGCGAGGGTTCACCCCTCCACTTT.

This clonotype was observed a few times. The chain carries TRBV18 and TRBJ1-2; D not resolved. CDR1 and CDR2 from the germline V gene are KGHSH and LQKENI. V lost 3 bases, J lost 6 bases, and 11 bases lay in between. This CDR3 is 13 amino acids long. The CDR3 sequence is CASSPKSGNGYTF. DNA of the CDR3: TGTGCCAGCTCACCGAAATCCGGGAATGGCTACACCTTC.

This clonotype was counted a few times. The chain uses TRBV11-2 and TRBJ2-3, with a weak D call TRBD1 (5 bases). This CDR3 comprises 14 residues. Between the trimmed V and J ends, which lost 5 bases and 3 bases, there was a span of 12 bases. Germline V CDR1 and CDR2: SGHAT, FQNNGV. The CDR3 reads CASSPSTATDTQYF. In nucleotides, the CDR3 is TGTGCCAGCAGCCCCTCGACAGCAACAGATACGCAGTATTTT.

This clonotype was recorded a few times. The chain carries TRBV7-2 and TRBJ2-2; D not certain. Germline assignment: CDR1 SGHTA and CDR2 FQGNSA. Trimming left V 5 bases short and J 5 bases short, with 9 bases between. CDR3 size: 13 residues. DNA of the CDR3: TGTGCCAGCAGCCCCCAGTTAACCGGGGAGCTGTTTTTT. Translation gives CASSPQLTGELFF. Based on the CDR3 plus reference TRBV7-2 and TRBJ2-2, the full variable domain is GAGVSQSPSNKVTEKGKDVELRCDPISGHTALYWYRQSLGQGLEFLIYFQGNSAPDKSGLPSDRFSAERTGGSVSTLTIQRTQQEDSAVYLCASSPQLTGELFFGEGSRLTVL.

This clonotype appeared a few times. This chain joins TRBV7-2 and TRBJ2-7; D ambiguous. Looked up from germline, CDR1 is SGHTA and CDR2 is FQGNSA. V lost 5 bases and J 0 bases, leaving 17 bases between the germline ends. The CDR3 runs to 16 residues. The DNA for the CDR3 is TGTGCCAGCAGCCAAGGCTGGGCGGTGAGCTCCTACGAGCAGTACTTC. Residues: CASSQGWAVSSYEQYF.

The sample holds many counts of this clonotype. The chain has TRBV5-6 and TRBJ2-1, with D perhaps matching TRBD1 or TRBD2 (6 bases each). The germline V gene encodes CDR1 SGHDT and CDR2 YYEEEE. V dropped 3 bases and J dropped 7 bases, with 17 bases sitting between them. The length of the CDR3 is 15 residues. CDR3 sequence: CASSWDTPGGNEQFF. Here the CDR3 DNA reads TGTGCCAGCAGCTGGGACACACCCGGGGGTAATGAGCAGTTCTTC. Full variable domain (missing parts from reference TRBV5-6 and TRBJ2-1): DAGVTQSPTHLIKTRGQQVTLRCSPKSGHDTVSWYQQALGQGPQFIFQYYEEEERQRGNFPDRFSGHQFPNYSSELNVNALLLGDSALYLCASSWDTPGGNEQFFGPGTRLTVL.

V usage is TRBV29-1 and J usage is TRBJ1-1; D gene uncertain. Germline loops: CDR1 SQVTM, CDR2 ANQGSEA. This CDR3 has 11 residues. Trimming cost V 4 bases and J 1 base, with 4 bases left between them. In nucleotides, the CDR3 is TGCAGCGTTGTGCGGAACACTGAAGCTTTCTTT. It codes for CSVVRNTEAFF.

The chain links TRBV6-5 to TRBJ2-1; tentatively, D is TRBD1 (6 bases). From germline, CDR1 is MNHEY and CDR2 SVGAGI. Trimming cost V 0 bases and J 1 base, with 13 bases left between them. CDR3 length: 17 residues. CDR3 bases: TGTGCCAGCAGTTACTCGAGGGGACAACTATCCTACAATGAGCAGTTCTTC. Translating it yields CASSYSRGQLSYNEQFF.

J is TRBJ2-1 and V is TRBV29-1; possible D gene TRBD1, 6 bases. V shed 5 bases and J shed 4 bases, with 15 bases lying between them. The CDR3 totals 14 residues. Germline V gives CDR1 SQVTM, CDR2 ANQGSEA. DNA of the CDR3: TGCAGCGTTCGTCGACAACAGGGTTACAATGAGCAGTTCTTC. This translates into CSVRRQQGYNEQFF.

This clonotype showed up many times. V usage is TRBV2 and J usage is TRBJ2-3; either TRBD1 or TRBD2 may fit D (6 bases each). Germline V lookup: CDR1 SNHLY, CDR2 FYNNEI. Trimming removed 8 bases at V and 0 bases at J, with 18 bases between. CDR3 size: 16 residues. The CDR3 DNA is TGTGCCAGCGAGGGGGGCAACTTTGGAAGCACAGATACGCAGTATTTT. Encoded protein: CASEGGNFGSTDTQYF.

This clonotype was detected many times. CDR3 sequence (DNA): TGTGCCAGCAGCAAATATACGGGTGGTCGTAGTAATGAAGCTTTCTTT. The encoded protein is CASSKYTGGRSNEAFF. The chain employs TRBV14 and TRBJ1-1; D is ambiguous. Between the trimmed V and J ends, which lost 5 bases and 7 bases, there was a span of 23 bases. From germline, CDR1 is SGHDN and CDR2 FVKESK. This CDR3 contains 16 residues.

V usage is TRBV29-1 and J usage is TRBJ2-3; no definite D call. CDR3 length: 13 amino acids. Germline V CDR1 and CDR2: SQVTM, ANQGSEA. Trimming left V 0 bases short and J 3 bases short, with 7 bases between. For the CDR3, the DNA is TGCAGCGTTGAAGAGGCACCGACAGATACGCAGTATTTT. It yields the protein CSVEEAPTDTQYF.

CDR3 nucleotides: TGTGCCAGCAGTGTTGGCGGGGGGATCGGGGAGCTGTTTTTT. Amino acids: CASSVGGGIGELFF. V is TRBV2 and J is TRBJ2-2; 8 positions agree with TRBD2. The CDR3 sequence is 14 residues long. Germline V gene lookup returns CDR1 SNHLY and CDR2 FYNNEI. V was pared by 4 bases and J by 7 bases, with 5 bases of the junction left unmatched.

In its sample, this clonotype was seen a few times. The chain couples TRBV29-1 to TRBJ1-5, with D possibly being TRBD1 (6 bases). Trimming shortened V by 4 bases and J by 3 bases, and 10 bases separated the two germline ends. Per germline, CDR1 SQVTM and CDR2 ANQGSEA. CDR3 size: 13 residues. The CDR3 DNA follows: TGCAGCGTTGGAGGGGGGAACAATCAGCCCCAGCATTTT. This codes for CSVGGGNNQPQHF.

The gene calls are TRBV28 and TRBJ1-5; no clear D. Germline loops: CDR1 MDHEN, CDR2 SYDVKM. The CDR3 sequence is 13 residues long. Trimming pared 5 bases from V and 7 bases from J, leaving 12 bases between. The CDR3 DNA reads as TGTGCCAGCAGTAAGAATCCGGGGCAGCCCCAGCATTTT. Its protein product is CASSKNPGQPQHF.